The 20 T cell receptor beta chains below all came from one sample that was sequenced in a study of immune heterogeneity within non-small cell lung tumors. Bulk tumor genomic DNA, roughly 600 ng per sample, was the template. During surgery, several far-apart biopsies were obtained from every primary tumor. The study cohort was described as untreated, and its members had newly diagnosed non-small cell lung cancer. They went on to have curative surgery. Amplification of TCR beta CDR3 was performed by multiplex PCR with 32 V and 13 J primers. TCRdb re-called the multiplex PCR reads with MiXCR, one entry per CDR3 protein. The table lists around 3,000 distinct CDR3 sequences, approximately 46% of them singletons. The source material was lung tumor tissue. The receptors stem from a man aged 55-75 years with non-small cell lung cancer.

This clonotype has a handful of counts. The chain couples TRBV27 to TRBJ1-6; 9 bases line up with TRBD1. The CDR3 has 13 amino acids. Germline CDR1 and CDR2: MNHEY and SMNVEV (reference sequence). V was pared by 7 bases and J by 9 bases, with 4 bases of the junction left unmatched. The CDR3 nucleotides are TGTGCCAGCAAAACAGGGGGCCCTTCACCCCTCCACTTT. This sequence encodes CASKTGGPSPLHF.

Only a few counts were recorded for this clonotype. This chain uses TRBV19 with TRBJ2-7, with 11 nucleotides matching TRBD2. The J segment lost 6 bases and the V segment lost 3 bases, leaving 4 bases of the junction unmatched. The CDR3 covers 14 residues. Germline V CDR1 and CDR2: LNHDA, SQIVND (reference sequence). The CDR3 loop reads CASSISGRAPEQYF. The DNA of the CDR3 is TGTGCCAGTAGTATTAGCGGGAGGGCTCCCGAGCAGTACTTC.

The rearrangement joins TRBV27 to TRBJ2-7; TRBD1 aligns across 8 bases. Looked up from germline, CDR1 is MNHEY and CDR2 is SMNVEV (reference sequence). This CDR3 is built from 12 residues. V was pared by 5 bases and J by 8 bases, with 5 bases of the junction left unmatched. CDR3 coding DNA: TGTGCCAGCAGTCGGGACAGGACTAAGCAGTACTTC. It is translated as CASSRDRTKQYF.

This clonotype was observed a handful of times. The chain employs TRBV6-1 and TRBJ2-7; no clear D gene. The CDR3 is 14 amino acids. Germline CDR1 is MNHNS and CDR2 is SASEGT. V lost 7 bases and J lost 6, with 19 bases in between. The CDR3 is CASTRAISWGEQYF. The CDR3 DNA sequence: TGTGCCAGCACCCGGGCCATATCATGGGGCGAGCAGTACTTC.

This clonotype is judged medium-sized (0.01 to 0.1%). The chain uses TRBV25-1 and TRBJ1-5; D perhaps matches TRBD1 (6 bases). The CDR3 loop spans 15 amino acids. V was shortened by 2 bases and J by 6 bases, with 14 bases between the two germline ends. The germline V gene has CDR1 MGHDK and CDR2 SYGVNS. Written as DNA, the CDR3 is TGTGCCAGCAGTGAAGCCGAGGGGGGCGGTCAGCCCCAGCATTTT. As protein: CASSEAEGGGQPQHF.

By proportion, this clonotype is medium-sized. V is TRBV6-1 and J is TRBJ1-4; TRBD1 matches 11 bases. This CDR3 comprises 15 residues. CDR1 and CDR2 from the germline V gene are MNHNS and SASEGT. V gave up 3 bases and J gave up 7 bases; unmatched junction bases: 4. The CDR3 sequence: CASSDPGQGGEKLFF. CDR3 bases: TGTGCCAGCAGTGACCCGGGACAGGGGGGTGAAAAACTGTTTTTT.

The rearrangement links TRBV20-1 to TRBJ2-5; 16 bases map to TRBD2. The J segment lost 4 bases and the V segment lost 0 bases, leaving 11 bases of the junction unmatched. The germline V gene has CDR1 DFQATT and CDR2 SNEGSKA (reference sequence). The CDR3 covers 19 residues. CDR3 protein: CSARDQGTSGRASRETQYF. The CDR3 DNA reads TGCAGTGCTAGAGATCAAGGGACTAGCGGGAGGGCCAGTAGAGAGACCCAGTACTTC.

The V gene is TRBV2, the J gene TRBJ1-3; no clear D gene. Deletions cut 7 bases from V and 0 bases from J, with 13 bases between. This CDR3 has 15 residues. Germline V gene lookup returns CDR1 SNHLY and CDR2 FYNNEI. CDR3: CASNAGILSGNTIYF. As DNA, the CDR3 is TGTGCCAGCAACGCCGGGATACTCTCTGGAAACACCATATATTTT.

This clonotype qualifies as medium-sized. The chain is built from TRBV5-1 and TRBJ1-1; TRBD1 is a possible D gene (6 bases). Trimming stripped 0 bases from V and 6 bases from J, with 12 bases between. This CDR3 contains 14 residues. CDR1 and CDR2 from the germline V gene are SGHRS and YFSETQ. Here the CDR3 reads CASSLDRASAEAFF. The CDR3 region has the DNA TGCGCCAGCAGCTTGGACAGGGCTTCAGCTGAAGCTTTCTTT.

V and J are TRBV6-2 or TRBV6-3 and TRBJ2-2; D is possibly TRBD2 (6 bases). V gave up 11 bases and J gave up 4 bases, with 11 bases separating them. Germline lookup yields CDR1 MNHEY and CDR2 SVGEGT. This CDR3 has 12 amino acids. This CDR3 is CAASSGTGELFF. CDR3 nucleotides: TGTGCCGCAAGTAGCGGCACCGGGGAGCTGTTTTTT.

This clonotype is medium-sized in the sample. In DNA form, the CDR3 reads TGTGCCAGCAGTACGAGGGCCGGGCCCCAGCATTTT. Translating it yields CASSTRAGPQHF. The chain carries TRBV28 and TRBJ1-5; D is undetermined. This CDR3 region has 12 residues. Germline V gives CDR1 MDHEN, CDR2 SYDVKM. Deletions cut 5 bases from V and 9 bases from J, with 11 bases between.

In this sample, this clonotype is medium-sized. The gene calls are TRBV27 and TRBJ1-3; D is unclear. This CDR3 has 15 amino acids. Trimming removed 6 bases at V and 0 bases at J, with 12 bases between. Germline V gene sequence: CDR1 MNHEY, CDR2 SMNVEV (reference sequence). The CDR3 loop reads CASSPQGSSGNTIYF. CDR3 nucleotide sequence: TGTGCCAGCAGCCCACAAGGGAGCTCTGGAAACACCATATATTTT.

This clonotype is termed large. The chain has TRBV10-1 and TRBJ2-7, with D hard to call. The length of the CDR3 is 12 residues. Germline values: CDR1 WNHNN, CDR2 SYGVQD (reference sequence). V gave up 6 bases and J gave up 2 bases, with 8 bases separating them. The CDR3 nucleotides read TGCGCCAGCAGAGACAAGACCTACGAGCAGTACTTC. Amino acid sequence: CASRDKTYEQYF.

By frequency in the sample, this clonotype is medium-sized. The V gene is TRBV9, the J gene TRBJ2-1; 7 nucleotides match TRBD1. The CDR3 length is 13 residues. V lost 4 bases to trimming and J lost 9 bases; unmatched junction nucleotides: 7. Germline assignment: CDR1 SGDLS and CDR2 YYNGEE. Here the CDR3 reads CASSSQGWSEQFF. The CDR3 DNA sequence: TGTGCCAGCAGCTCACAGGGGTGGAGTGAGCAGTTCTTC.

The chain uses TRBV6-1 and TRBJ2-2; D is unclear. V shed 5 bases and J shed 2 bases, with 6 bases lying between them. The CDR3 has 13 residues. Germline lookup yields CDR1 MNHNS and CDR2 SASEGT. The CDR3 coding sequence is TGTGCCAGCAGTCTCTATAACACCGGGGAGCTGTTTTTT. Amino acids: CASSLYNTGELFF.

This CDR3 reads CASSLNSGELFF. Here the CDR3 DNA reads TGTGCCAGCAGCCTTAATAGCGGGGAGCTGTTTTTT. The chain recombines TRBV7-8 with TRBJ2-2, with unresolved D. The CDR3 is 12 residues long. Germline loops: CDR1 SGHVS, CDR2 FQNEAQ. The V end was cut by 5 bases, the J end by 7 bases, with 8 bases between.

The CDR3 loop reads CASSVGTAHTF. For the CDR3, the DNA is TGTGCCAGCAGTGTAGGGACGGCTCACACCTTC. The chain is built from TRBV25-1 and TRBJ1-2; possible D gene TRBD1, 5 bases. This CDR3 contains 11 residues. Germline values: CDR1 MGHDK, CDR2 SYGVNS. V dropped 4 bases and J dropped 12 bases, with 12 bases sitting between them.

This chain links TRBV10-3 with TRBJ2-7; possibly TRBD2 for D (5 bases). Germline CDR1 reads ENHRY; CDR2 reads SYGVKD. Trimming took off 8 bases at V and 5 bases at J, with 19 bases between the two ends. The CDR3 sequence is 14 residues long. The CDR3 sequence is CAIARGLAGHEQYF. DNA for the CDR3: TGTGCCATCGCACGCGGGCTAGCTGGCCACGAGCAGTACTTC.

Of note for this clonotype: This clone may be a read error of a much larger clone one base away. CDR3 sequence (DNA): TGCGCCAGCAGTGAGTCAGGTGCTACGCAGTATTTT. This codes for CASSESGATQYF. The rearrangement links TRBV10-1 to TRBJ2-3; no clear D. The germline V gene has CDR1 WNHNN and CDR2 SYGVQD (reference sequence). The CDR3 is made up of 12 amino acids. Trimming pared 0 bases from V and 8 bases from J, leaving 6 bases between.

This clonotype is medium-sized (0.01 to 0.1%) in the sample. The CDR3 DNA sequence: TGTGCCAGTAGTATTAGGAAGGATTGGGGGGCCACAGATACGCAGTATTTT. Translation: CASSIRKDWGATDTQYF. The rearrangement links TRBV19 to TRBJ2-3, with D perhaps given as TRBD1 or TRBD2 (6 bases each). V was shortened by 3 bases and J by 2 bases, with 18 bases between the two germline ends. The CDR3 loop spans 17 amino acids. Germline V CDR1 and CDR2: LNHDA, SQIVND (reference sequence).